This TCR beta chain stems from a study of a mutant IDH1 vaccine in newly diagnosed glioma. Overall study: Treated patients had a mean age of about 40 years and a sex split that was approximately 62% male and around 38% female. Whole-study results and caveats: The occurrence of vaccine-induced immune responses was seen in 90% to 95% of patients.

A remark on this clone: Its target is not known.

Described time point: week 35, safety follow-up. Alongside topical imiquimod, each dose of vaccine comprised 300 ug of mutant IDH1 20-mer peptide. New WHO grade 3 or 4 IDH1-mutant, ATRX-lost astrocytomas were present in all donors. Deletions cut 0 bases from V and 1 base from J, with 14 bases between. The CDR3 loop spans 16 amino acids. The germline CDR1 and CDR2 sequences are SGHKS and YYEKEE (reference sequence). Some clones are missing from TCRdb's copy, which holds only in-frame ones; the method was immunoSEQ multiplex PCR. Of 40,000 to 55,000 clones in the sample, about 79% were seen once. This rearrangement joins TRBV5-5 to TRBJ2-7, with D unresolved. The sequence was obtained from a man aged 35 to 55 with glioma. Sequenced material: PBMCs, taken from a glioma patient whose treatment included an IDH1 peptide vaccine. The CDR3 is CASSLARVPCSYEQYF. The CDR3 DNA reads TGTGCCAGCAGCTTGGCTAGGGTCCCCTGTTCCTACGAGCAGTACTTC.